This T cell receptor beta chain was profiled in a study of blood T cell repertoires in COVID-19. The overall study: Researchers got acute and convalescent COVID-19 samples from the United States, Italy and Spain. Sources were T cells, B-cell-depleted T cells, or PBMCs; the material itself was cDNA or gDNA.

Germline V gives CDR1 SGDLS, CDR2 YYNGEE. The CDR3 is 15 residues long. V was clipped by 3 bases and J by 2 bases, with 14 bases between them. Per the original data handling: The assay estimated nucleated cells by amplifying reference gene primers. Assay used: immunoSEQ multiplex PCR; TCRdb lists only in-frame clones, some missing. Clone size and V and J calls were adopted from that table, with D and trimming inferred from the DNA. The sample consists of 200,000 to 250,000 clones, 92% of them appearing once. The chain uses TRBV9 and TRBJ1-1, with D possibly being TRBD1 (6 bases). The sample was peripheral blood. The sequence came from a man in his thirties or forties with acute or convalescent COVID-19. CDR3 loop: CASSARGRGNTEAFF. The CDR3 DNA is TGTGCCAGCAGCGCTAGAGGCAGGGGAAACACTGAAGCTTTCTTT.